Listed below are T cell receptor beta chains from one sample, sequenced in a study of human T cells and chemical hapten exposure. One entry per CDR3 protein results from TCRdb running MiXCR on the RACE reads. Found here are some 96,000 distinct CDR3 sequences, 27% of them singletons; the top ten hold around 10%. Sample: whole blood, taken in connection with sensitization to the hapten diphenylcyclopropenone (DPC). The source of these receptors is a man aged 35 to 55 with alopecia areata. Some clones in this sample may be carry-over from other donors' samples. The CDR3 runs from the conserved cysteine through the conserved F or W. A D gene is named only where the DNA matches it firmly. Clone size appears in some rows only: once, few, many, or a class for an expanded clone.

v_gene	j_gene	d_gene	abundance	CDR3nt	CDR3aa
TRBV20-1	TRBJ2-5	.	.	TGCAGTGCTAGAGTGTCGGGGTCTAGTGAGACCCAGTACTTC	CSARVSGSSETQYF
TRBV11-2	TRBJ2-3	.	few	TGTGCCAGCAGCTCGCGGGCCCAGGGGAGCGGCACAGATACGCAGTATTTT	CASSSRAQGSGTDTQYF
TRBV14	TRBJ2-7	.	.	TGTGCCAGCAGCCAAGAGGAACAGGGAGGCTACGAGCAGTACTTC	CASSQEEQGGYEQYF
TRBV7-9	TRBJ2-1	.	few	TGTGCCAGCAGCTATAATGCAGGTGGACAAGAGTATGAGCAGTTCTTC	CASSYNAGGQEYEQFF
TRBV4-1	TRBJ1-1	.	few	TGCGCCAGCAGCCAAGTGGCAGGGATGAACACTGAAGCTTTCTTT	CASSQVAGMNTEAFF
TRBV11-2	TRBJ1-2	.	few	TGTGCCAGCAGCCTGGAACTCGGCTATGGCTACACCTTC	CASSLELGYGYTF
TRBV20-1	TRBJ2-3	TRBD2	many	TGCAGATCACCCTCAGCTAGCGGGAGTCCAGATACGCAGTATTTT	CRSPSASGSPDTQYF
TRBV12-3/TRBV12-4	TRBJ1-1	.	few	TGTGCCAGCAGTTTTGGGGTCATGAACACTGAAGCTTTCTTT	CASSFGVMNTEAFF
TRBV10-3	TRBJ2-1	.	few	TGTGCCATCAGTGGAACGGGGGCGCGGGTCAATGAGCAGTTCTTC	CAISGTGARVNEQFF
TRBV2	TRBJ2-6	.	few	TGTGCCAGCACCCAGGACGGGGGCTCTGGGGCCAACGTCCTGACTTTC	CASTQDGGSGANVLTF
TRBV7-6	TRBJ2-7	TRBD2	few	TGTGCCAGCAGCTTAGGGAGCGGGGGTTCCTACGAGCAGTACTTC	CASSLGSGGSYEQYF
TRBV7-9	TRBJ2-3	.	few	TGTGCCAGCAGCTTAGCGCTGATGGGGGGATCAGATACGCAGTATTTT	CASSLALMGGSDTQYF
TRBV18	TRBJ1-3	.	.	TGTGCCAGCTCACCACTTAACGCCTTGGCCTCTGGAAACACCATATATTTT	CASSPLNALASGNTIYF
TRBV15	TRBJ2-7	.	.	TGTGCCACCAGCCCCCGCCGGGGTACCTACGAGCAGTACTTC	CATSPRRGTYEQYF
TRBV7-6	TRBJ2-1	.	few	TGTGCCAGCAGCTTAGATAGCGACGACAATGAGCAGTTCTTC	CASSLDSDDNEQFF
TRBV28	TRBJ1-5	.	many	TGTGCCAGCAGTTTAGTGGACAGCCAGCCCCAGCATTTT	CASSLVDSQPQHF
TRBV9	TRBJ2-7	TRBD2	.	TGTGCCAGCAGCGCTCGACTAGCGGGCGTAGACGAGCAGTACTTC	CASSARLAGVDEQYF
TRBV5-6	TRBJ2-3	.	few	TGTGCCAGCAGCTTGGGTTTTAGCGGCACAGATACGCAGTATTTT	CASSLGFSGTDTQYF
TRBV21-1	TRBJ1-5	.	few	TGTGCCAGCAGCAAGGACGTGGGCAGGGCAAGTCAGCCCCAGCATTTT	CASSKDVGRASQPQHF
TRBV7-9	TRBJ2-1	.	few	TGTGCCAGCAGCTTAGGGGCGGGTCCCAATGAGCAGTTCTTC	CASSLGAGPNEQFF
TRBV3-1	TRBJ2-5	.	many	TGTGCCAGCAGCCAAGATGTAGGGACCCAGTACTTC	CASSQDVGTQYF
TRBV28	TRBJ2-7	.	.	TGTGCCAGCAGTTTACCTGGACCGAACTACGAGCAGTACTTC	CASSLPGPNYEQYF
TRBV27	TRBJ1-5	.	.	TGTGCCAGCAGCCCTATGCAGGGTAGCAATCAGCCCCAGCATTTT	CASSPMQGSNQPQHF
TRBV2	TRBJ2-1	TRBD2	.	TGTGCCAGCAGACTAGCGTTATACAATGAGCAGTTCTTC	CASRLALYNEQFF
TRBV7-6	TRBJ2-6	.	few	TGTGCCAGCAGCAAGTCCAGGCCGGCAGGGGCCAACGTCCTGACTTTC	CASSKSRPAGANVLTF
TRBV20-1	TRBJ2-1	.	.	TGCAGTGCGGACTCCCCTAACGTAAATGAGCAGTTCTTC	CSADSPNVNEQFF
TRBV7-9	TRBJ2-7	TRBD1	few	TGTGCCAGCAGCTTAGCGTCCGGGACAGGGGGACGGGACGAGCAGTACTTC	CASSLASGTGGRDEQYF
TRBV20-1	TRBJ2-7	TRBD2	.	TGCAGTGCTAGTTTGGCTAGCGGGTACTACGAGCAGTACTTC	CSASLASGYYEQYF
TRBV18	TRBJ1-5	.	.	TGTGCCAGCTCGGAATTGGACAGTAATCAGCCCCAGCATTTT	CASSELDSNQPQHF
TRBV24-1	TRBJ2-3	.	few	TGTGCCACCAGTGCCGCGAGTTGGGGGGCGGATAGCACAGATACGCAGTATTTT	CATSAASWGADSTDTQYF
TRBV27	TRBJ1-1	.	.	TGTGCCAGCAGCCCCCGCGGTTACACTGAAGCTTTCTTT	CASSPRGYTEAFF
TRBV7-6	TRBJ2-2	.	.	TGTGCCAGCAGCTTATCCGACTCCAACACCGGGGAGCTGTTTTTT	CASSLSDSNTGELFF
TRBV5-5	TRBJ2-2	.	.	TGTGCCAGCAGCTTGGATGGGGTTATCACCGGGGAGCTGTTTTTT	CASSLDGVITGELFF
TRBV20-1	TRBJ2-1	.	.	TGCAGTGCAGCCCGGTATGAGCAGTTCTTC	CSAARYEQFF
TRBV28	TRBJ1-1	.	once	TGTGCCAGCAGTCTCCGGGGTTGTACTGAAGCTTTCTTT	CASSLRGCTEAFF
TRBV11-2	TRBJ1-1	.	many	TGTGCCAGCAGCTTAAATCATATGAACACTGAAGCTTTCTTT	CASSLNHMNTEAFF
TRBV7-2	TRBJ2-6	TRBD1	many	TGTGCCAGCAGCTTGGCAGGACAGGGACTTGAAATTGGGGCCAACGTCCTGACTTTC	CASSLAGQGLEIGANVLTF
TRBV7-8	TRBJ2-2	.	.	TGTGCCAGCAGCTATCCAGGGTATCGAAGTGGGGAGCTGTTTTTT	CASSYPGYRSGELFF
TRBV3-1	TRBJ2-7	TRBD1	.	TGTGCCAGCAGCCGTGGGACAGGGGGACGGGACGAGCAGTACTTC	CASSRGTGGRDEQYF
TRBV12-3/TRBV12-4	TRBJ2-1	.	.	TGTGCCAGCAGCCGACGGGGAGTAAGGGGCAATGAGCAGTTCTTC	CASSRRGVRGNEQFF
TRBV29-1	TRBJ2-3	TRBD2	few	TGCAGCGTTGTGTTTTGGCTAGCGGGATCCACAGATACGCAGTATTTT	CSVVFWLAGSTDTQYF
TRBV18	TRBJ2-2	.	.	TGTGCCAGCTCACCAGCGTGGACAGACACCGGGGAGCTGTTTTTT	CASSPAWTDTGELFF